This TCR beta chain originates from a study of cytomegalovirus exposure and HLA in healthy donors (TCRdb year 2017). About the study as a whole: In an earlier analysis of 587 of the donors, under 300 Gb of sequence data and 117 million unique TCR beta sequences from about 180 million T cells were reported. About 300 gigabases of sequencing data and around 85 million unique TCR sequences made up an early release that covered nearly 650 HLA-typed donors. Of the 300 to 400 genotyped donors, over 65% fell in the genetic ancestry cluster associated with self-reported Caucasian donors. The study aimed to test whether cataloging public T cell receptors could reveal signatures of past pathogen exposure. Using immunosequencing, the study profiled T cell repertoires from about 610 subjects and related those repertoires to cytomegalovirus serostatus. Along with the approximately 700-subject first cohort, a separate validation cohort of approximately 110 different subjects was used. To predict cytomegalovirus infection status, the study combined high-throughput TCR immunosequencing, statistical association of individual TCRs with disease status, and machine learning. A later analysis re-analyzed previously published TCR beta repertoires from 600 to 850 donors and added high-resolution HLA genotyping to study TCR occurrence patterns. In the later analysis, no new phenotypic data were used to find candidate immune exposures; instead, reliance was placed on TCR beta sequences and their occurrence across donors. An earlier analysis of approximately 500 of the donors applied high-throughput TCR beta sequencing to assess whether each TCR beta V gene segment acted as functional or pseudogenic. Donor age, sex, ethnicity and CMV serostatus were collected together with the repertoire data. A later genetic analysis took genome-wide SNP genotypes for about three fifths of the roughly 700 donors and used that subset as a discovery cohort. Every discovery cohort repertoire had been produced on one sequencing platform. HLA typing included class I and class II loci at four-digit resolution. Typing coverage varied by locus: about 620-630 donors for A, B, C, DRB1 and DQB1; more than 500 for DQA1; more than 600 for DPA1; approximately 450 for DPB1. Several DR-DQ haplotypes were handled as single units for association and clustering because linkage in the cohort was strong. Across about 370 genotyped donors of the cohort, an average of 235,054 unique TCR beta nucleotide sequences per donor were sequenced, and around 19% of those sequences were non-productive. Points the paper makes about the study in general: CMV serostatus was the only immune exposure information available for the cohort. Specific HLA alleles were associated with 16,951 TCR beta sequences at a false discovery rate of 0.05 in a later analysis. Most TCR sequences were observed very rarely across donors, whereas some public TCRs were present in many individuals. Sequencing depth was assumed to be roughly uniform across donors in the presence/absence analyses, though that assumption may not hold. Correlated functional status among segregating V segments might be attributable to linkage disequilibrium, but an unknown experimental factor could not be ruled out. In an earlier analysis of approximately 590 of the donors, most TCR beta V segments were observed in productive rearrangements about 90% or about 30% of the time, broadly matching IMGT annotations. A later analysis reported that several top co-occurrence clusters appeared linked to parvovirus B19, influenza, CMV and Epstein-Barr virus. A later genetic analysis associated a missense DCLRE1C variant with V-gene and J-gene trimming of TCR beta chains, and an independent cohort replicated the association. The classifier was reported to diagnose cytomegalovirus status with high specificity and sensitivity in both the original and validation cohorts. The earlier analysis of 587 of the donors excluded 15 to 20 rarely observed V segments, including chromosome 9 orphons, because counts were too low. A few of the identified cytomegalovirus-associated TCR beta chains were confirmed in vitro to be specific for cytomegalovirus antigens. In a later analysis, TCR association rates were found to vary across HLA loci, with the most associated TCRs seen for DRB1 alleles and the fewest for HLA-C alleles. Compared with equally common non-associated chains, HLA-associated TCR beta chains in a later analysis were more clonally expanded and had lower generation probabilities. The authors suggested that the approach could potentially be extended to other disease states and immunological phenotypes. A further reported finding was that TCR beta sequences accurately predicted the HLA-A and HLA-B alleles for most subjects in the first cohort. A cluster of highly shared sequence variants was judged likely to be a technical artifact of the sequencing pipeline. In a later genetic analysis, fewer N-insertions in productive TCRs were reported among donors in an Asian-associated ancestry cluster than the approximately 670-donor mean. Only TCR beta chains were sequenced in this cohort, and the absence of alpha or paired-chain data limited detectable features. Strong co-occurrence of HLA alleles, especially DR and DQ, made assigning TCR associations to individual alleles difficult. Because some donors lacked HLA typing at each locus, the association tests relied only on the typed subset. A total of 150 to 200 TCR beta chains were listed by the study as associated with cytomegalovirus. A later analysis found that most CMV-associated TCR beta chains appeared HLA-restricted, with HLA associations seemingly driven largely by CMV exposure. Some IMGT-functional V segments, including TRBV6-2 and TRBV6-3, could not be distinguished by the 87-base-pair reads and were therefore excluded.

Worth noting for this clone: Its antigen is not yet known. No base quality information exists; no much larger clone differs at one position.

Receptors were amplified or captured by the immunoSEQ multiplex PCR assay. A mixture of 60 forward primers for TCR Vbeta segments and 13 reverse primers for TCR Jbeta segments was used in the multiplex PCR. The CDR3 region of rearranged TCR beta genes was amplified from genomic DNA by a multiplex PCR assay. On the Illumina HiSeq System, the amplified TCR beta libraries were sequenced as 87-base-pair reads. In the original analysis: A later analysis counted some 80 million unique TCR beta chains across the roughly 700 repertoires, and around 9.9 million of these chains were shared by at least two donors. Raw reads were error-corrected and collapsed into unique sequences with a nearest-neighbor algorithm that merged closely related sequences to remove PCR and sequencing errors. To assign V, D and J gene segments, CDR3 sequences were aligned to IMGT reference sequences. Each retained sequence needed at least a six-nucleotide match to both a V gene segment and a J gene segment. Rearrangements were called productive when the CDR3 lacked stop codons and stayed in frame with V and J; all others were non-productive. CDR3 was defined by IMGT convention, running from the second conserved V-encoded cysteine to the conserved J-encoded phenylalanine. The earlier analysis of approximately 500 of the donors excluded sequences that lacked an unambiguous match to a single V gene segment. An earlier analysis of some 610 of the donors called V segments functional above 56.7% productive rearrangements and segregating when the between-donor standard deviation exceeded 5%. A statistical classification framework was built to diagnose cytomegalovirus status from the catalog of TCR beta chain sequences. V and J gene assignment, in a later analysis, came from comparing TCR nucleotide sequences with IMGT/GENE-DB human TR gene sequences. In a later analysis, CDR3 sequences and most-parsimonious VDJ recombination scenarios were assigned using the TCRdist pipeline. In a later analysis, each TCR beta chain was defined by its CDR3 amino acid sequence together with its V-gene family, and reads lacking a unique V-gene family were excluded. In a later analysis, 450 to 600 highly shared, low-generation-probability nucleotide sequences were removed to address suspected cross-contamination and a sequencing artifact. For each public chain, a later analysis derived a clonal expansion index from normalized ranks of inferred template counts within each repertoire. In a later analysis, generation probabilities were computed with a VDJ recombination model fitted to out-of-frame rearrangements, and the resulting probabilities were checked against IGoR. Hypergeometric tests were used in a later analysis to score TCR-TCR, TCR-HLA and TCR-CMV co-occurrence, with a repertoire-size bias correction applied to the TCR pairs. To estimate false discovery rates, a later analysis permuted the HLA or CMV assignments 20 times. In a later analysis, co-occurring TCRs were grouped using DBSCAN, with TCRdist sequence similarity added in when clustering inside HLA-allele-positive subsets. Repertoires with fewer than 30,000 or more than 120,000 public chains, plus five repertoires with anomalous nucleotide sharing, were excluded from co-occurrence clustering. TCRdb re-hosts the immuneACCESS table, in-frame sequences only. Its copies lack some clones; in the studies checked, an unresolved V gene accounts for under half of them, and the cause for the rest is not known. V, J and clone size are those of that table, while D and trimming were read from the DNA. For this sample the table gives about 250,000 clones, of which about 80% were detected only once. The ten largest make up 0.3% to 0.35% of the sample.

In total, approximately 700 healthy bone marrow donors made up the cohort. All cohort members were sampled while nominally healthy, although unrecorded immune exposures were likely present. The donor was CMV seronegative and belonged to the group of over 350 seronegative cohort members. A peripheral blood sample was provided by each donor, and peripheral blood mononuclear cells were used for TCR beta sequencing. Genomic DNA extraction from the blood cell samples was performed with the Qiagen DNeasy Blood Extraction Kit. Counted from cysteine to phenylalanine, this CDR3 has 15 amino acids. Only the CDR3 DNA is retained, 45 bases long and in frame from the first base. Trimming removed 1 base from V and 1 base from J, leaving 9 bases between the germline ends. Based on the germline V gene (reference sequence), the CDR1 and CDR2 sequences are SGHNT and YYREEE.

The sequence came from a girl aged 2-15 years in good health and CMV-seronegative. The sequenced material came from PBMCs. The rearranged segments are TRBV5-4 and TRBJ2-1; TRBD2 is a weak D gene call, 6 bases matching. The DNA sequence is TGTGCCAGCAGCTTGAGTGCGGGATCCTACAATGAGCAGTTCTTC. Its protein product is CASSLSAGSYNEQFF. Extended through the reference TRBV5-4 and TRBJ2-1 proteins, this CDR3 yields the full variable domain: ETGVTQSPTHLIKTRGQQVTLRCSSQSGHNTVSWYQQALGQGPQFIFQYYREEENGRGNFPPRFSGLQFPNYSSELNVNALELDDSALYLCASSLSAGSYNEQFFGPGTRLTVL.